A single sample is the source of the 27 T cell receptor beta chains below, sequenced in a study of neurological immune-mediated disorders. TCRdb ran MiXCR on the 5' RACE reads and lists one entry per CDR3 protein. This table has 40,000 to 50,000 distinct CDR3 sequences, 9% to 12% appearing once. Material for sequencing was PBMCs. The receptor source for this set is a woman aged 40 to 49 with HTLV-1-associated myelopathy (HAM/TSP).

There are many counts of this clonotype. The V gene is TRBV20-1, the J gene TRBJ2-3; TRBD2 agrees at 8 bases. The length of the CDR3 is 14 residues. Germline CDR1 reads DFQATT; CDR2 reads SNEGSKA (reference sequence). After removal of 5 bases from V and 4 bases from J, the junction contained 8 bases not matched to a gene. The CDR3 nucleotides read TGCAGTGCTGGGCCGTCGGGGGGGGCAGATACGCAGTATTTT. Protein: CSAGPSGGADTQYF.

In the case of this clonotype: Possible read error: a much larger clone is one base away. The chain recombines TRBV27 with TRBJ2-6; TRBD1 is a possible D gene (7 bases). CDR1 and CDR2 from the germline V gene are MNHEY and SMNVEV (reference sequence). The CDR3 consists of 16 residues. This CDR3 reads CASSRQGSGGDNVLTF. Here the CDR3 DNA reads TGTGCCAGCAGTCGACAGGGTAGCGGTGGGGACAACGTCCTGACTTTC.

This clonotype was recorded many times. CDR3 sequence: CASSFHGTGKGYTF. CDR3 in DNA: TGTGCCAGCAGTTTCCATGGGACAGGGAAAGGCTACACCTTC. The rearrangement uses TRBV12-3 or TRBV12-4 and TRBJ1-2; 9 bases map to TRBD1. V shed 3 bases and J 8 bases; nucleotides not matched to a gene: 7. The CDR3 runs to 14 residues.

This clonotype showed up many times. V is TRBV10-3 and J is TRBJ2-3; the D call may be TRBD1 or TRBD2 (6 bases each). Deletions cut 2 bases from V and 5 bases from J, with 14 bases between. The germline V gene encodes CDR1 ENHRY and CDR2 SYGVKD. This CDR3 contains 15 residues. CDR3 nucleotide sequence: TGTGCCATCAGTGAGAACCGGGGGCTAGGAGATACGCAGTATTTT. Translating gives CAISENRGLGDTQYF.

This clonotype was recorded a few times. The chain joins TRBV11-3 to TRBJ2-7, with D possibly TRBD2 on 5 matching bases. From germline, CDR1 is SGHNT and CDR2 YENEEA. CDR3 size: 12 residues. V lost 6 bases and J 5 bases, leaving 11 bases between the germline ends. CDR3 nucleotide sequence: TGTGCCAGCAGTTTTCGGGGTCACGAGCAGTACTTC. Protein product: CASSFRGHEQYF. The full variable domain, its missing parts supplied by reference TRBV11-3 and TRBJ2-7, is EAGVVQSPRYKIIEKKQPVAFWCNPISGHNTLYWYLQNLGQGPELLIRYENEEAVDDSQLPKDRFSAERLKGVDSTLKIQPAELGDSAVYLCASSFRGHEQYFGPGTRLTVT.

This clonotype was detected many times. V gene TRBV4-1 combines with J gene TRBJ2-1; 10 bases agree with TRBD1. V lost 6 bases and J lost 3; bases outside the gene matches: 2. Germline V CDR1 and CDR2: MGHRA, YSYEKL. This CDR3 is built from 14 residues. CDR3 in DNA: TGCGCCAGCAGGGACAGGGGGAACTACAATGAGCAGTTCTTC. It encodes CASRDRGNYNEQFF.

This clonotype showed up many times. This chain uses TRBV12-3 or TRBV12-4 with TRBJ1-1, with D perhaps matching TRBD1 (6 bases). This CDR3 spans 13 amino acids. V dropped 5 bases and J dropped 11 bases, with 18 bases sitting between them. CDR3 sequence (DNA): TGTGCCAGCAGTCCCGGGACACCCAGCTCGGCTTTCTTT. It is translated as CASSPGTPSSAFF.

This clonotype showed up many times. The V call is TRBV7-2, the J call TRBJ2-7; D is undetermined. The germline gives CDR1 SGHTA, CDR2 FQGNSA. This CDR3 is built from 13 residues. V shed 5 bases and J shed 3 bases, with 11 bases lying between them. The CDR3 protein is CASSTAQDYEQYF. The CDR3 coding sequence is TGTGCCAGCAGCACGGCCCAAGACTACGAGCAGTACTTC.

This clonotype came up many times. The rearrangement links TRBV25-1 to TRBJ2-1; 9 bases agree with TRBD2. This CDR3 has 14 amino acids. CDR1 is MGHDK and CDR2 is SYGVNS in the germline V gene. CDR3 sequence: CASSPGLAFTEQFF. CDR3 nucleotides: TGTGCGAGTTCGCCGGGACTAGCTTTTACTGAGCAGTTCTTC. Full variable domain (outside the CDR3, taken from reference TRBV25-1 and TRBJ2-1): EADIYQTPRYLVIGTGKKITLECSQTMGHDKMYWYQQDPGMELHLIHYSYGVNSTEKGDLSSESTVSRIRTEHFPLTLESARPSHTSQYLCASSPGLAFTEQFFGPGTRLTVL.

This clonotype appeared many times. The chain recombines TRBV7-3 with TRBJ2-2; D remains unclear. CDR1 SGHTA and CDR2 FQGTGA come from the germline V gene. CDR3 size: 13 residues. V was trimmed by 6 bases and J by 0 bases, leaving 5 bases between them. In DNA form, the CDR3 reads TGTGCCAGCAGGTGGTCGAACACCGGGGAGCTGTTTTTT. The encoded protein is CASRWSNTGELFF. Full variable domain (missing parts from reference TRBV7-3 and TRBJ2-2): GAGVSQTPSNKVTEKGKYVELRCDPISGHTALYWYRQSLGQGPEFLIYFQGTGAADDSGLPNDRFFAVRPEGSVSTLKIQRTERGDSAVYLCASRWSNTGELFFGEGSRLTVL.

This clonotype was observed many times. V usage is TRBV20-1 and J usage is TRBJ2-7; 9 nucleotides match TRBD1. In germline, CDR1 is DFQATT, CDR2 SNEGSKA (reference sequence). The CDR3 has 14 amino acids. Trimming took 3 bases from V and 0 from J; bases not matched to a gene: 3. The CDR3 is CSASGDRDSYEQYF. CDR3 nucleotide sequence: TGCAGTGCTAGTGGGGACAGGGACTCCTACGAGCAGTACTTC.

At least ten counts were recorded for this clonotype. The V and J genes are TRBV6-2 or TRBV6-3 and TRBJ2-2; D is unresolved. The CDR3 has 13 residues. The germline V and J ends were trimmed by 4 bases and 7 bases, with 10 bases remaining between them. CDR1 MNHEY and CDR2 SVGEGT come from the germline V gene. Here the CDR3 DNA reads TGTGCCAGCAGTTGGGTTGAGAACGGGGAGCTGTTTTTT. Protein product: CASSWVENGELFF.

This clonotype has a count of ten or more. The V gene is TRBV9, the J gene TRBJ1-1, with 9 nucleotides matching TRBD1. Per the germline V gene, CDR1 is SGDLS and CDR2 is YYNGEE. J was trimmed by 5 bases and V by 4 bases; bases with no gene match: 3. This CDR3 is 13 amino acids long. The CDR3: CASSRDRGTEAFF. The CDR3 coding sequence is TGTGCCAGCAGCCGTGACAGGGGGACTGAAGCTTTCTTT.

This clonotype has a count of ten or more. The rearrangement uses TRBV7-9 and TRBJ2-7; D is perhaps TRBD1 (6 bases). CDR3 length equals 16 residues. Germline values: CDR1 SEHNR, CDR2 FQNEAQ (reference sequence). V was clipped by 5 bases and J by 2 bases, with 19 bases between them. The DNA for the CDR3 is TGTGCCAGCAGCCCCATTTTAGGACAGCAGCCCTACGAGCAGTACTTC. It is translated as CASSPILGQQPYEQYF.

The sample holds many counts of this clonotype. The genes are TRBV25-1 and TRBJ2-7; 7 bases align to TRBD1. The CDR3 is 14 residues long. Trimming removed 5 bases from V and 4 bases from J; junction bases left unmatched: 8. The V gene's germline CDR1 is MGHDK and CDR2 SYGVNS. CDR3 DNA: TGTGCCAGCAGTCCCACAGGGGTCCCATACGAGCAGTACTTC. Translated: CASSPTGVPYEQYF.

This clonotype has a count of ten or more. The V and J genes are TRBV2 and TRBJ1-1; D is uncertain. Germline loops: CDR1 SNHLY, CDR2 FYNNEI. The length of the CDR3 is 14 residues. Trimming shortened V by 7 bases and J by 2 bases, and 14 bases separated the two germline ends. For the CDR3, the DNA is TGTGCCAGCACTCAAGAACAAGGAAACACTGAAGCTTTCTTT. Translation: CASTQEQGNTEAFF.

This clonotype was seen at least ten times. The rearrangement joins TRBV21-1 to TRBJ2-7; the listed D gene, TRBD1, was not tested against the DNA. TRBV21-1 is recorded as a pseudogene. The CDR3 length is 16 residues. The CDR3 loop reads CASSKKRGGLENEQYF. The CDR3 DNA reads TGTGCCAGCAGCAAAAAGCGAGGGGGGCTAGAGAACGAGCAGTACTTC.

This clonotype was detected ten times or more. The chain joins TRBV5-1 to TRBJ2-7, with D possibly TRBD1 on 6 matching bases. This CDR3 spans 14 amino acids. The V end was cut by 0 bases, the J end by 4 bases, with 11 bases between. The germline CDR1 and CDR2 sequences are SGHRS and YFSETQ. DNA for the CDR3: TGCGCCAGCAGCTTGGGTGGACAGTTTTACGAGCAGTACTTC. This codes for CASSLGGQFYEQYF.

This clonotype turned up a few times. The chain employs TRBV5-5 and TRBJ1-1, with 7 bases aligning to TRBD1. V lost 6 bases and J lost 6; bases outside the gene matches: 11. CDR3 size: 14 residues. In germline, CDR1 is SGHKS, CDR2 YYEKEE (reference sequence). CDR3 nucleotides: TGTGCCAGCATCATAGGGGGCGGATTCCCTGAAGCTTTCTTT. Protein sequence: CASIIGGGFPEAFF.

The chain combines TRBV11-2 with TRBJ2-7; no definite D call. Germline values: CDR1 SGHAT, CDR2 FQNNGV. The CDR3 sequence is 11 residues long. The V gene lost 10 bases and the J gene lost 5 bases, with 12 bases spanning the gap. The CDR3 DNA is TGTGCCACGCACAAGGGCAACGAGCAGTACTTC. Amino acid sequence: CATHKGNEQYF.

This clonotype has ten or more counts. This chain uses TRBV3-1 with TRBJ2-5; D not certain. CDR1 and CDR2 from the germline V gene are LGHDT and YNNKEL (reference sequence). The CDR3 sequence is 15 residues long. Trimming took off 0 bases at V and 2 bases at J, with 10 bases between the two ends. This chain's CDR3 is CASSQDLSAQETQYF. The CDR3 DNA is TGTGCCAGCAGCCAAGATCTGAGCGCTCAAGAGACCCAGTACTTC.

This sequence joins TRBV6-2 or TRBV6-3 and TRBJ2-1, with 7 bases aligning to TRBD1. Germline V CDR1 and CDR2: MNHEY, SVGEGT. J lost 6 bases, V lost 5 bases, and 10 bases had no gene match. The CDR3 extends over 15 amino acids. The CDR3: CASSDRDRDGNEQFF. The CDR3 DNA is TGTGCCAGCAGTGACCGCGACAGGGACGGCAATGAGCAGTTCTTC.

This clonotype was observed at least ten times. This chain uses TRBV7-2 with TRBJ2-7; 8 bases fit TRBD2. The junction had 3 bases not matched to a gene; V was cut back by 3 bases and J by 2 bases. Germline V gene sequence: CDR1 SGHTA, CDR2 FQGNSA. CDR3 size: 14 residues. CDR3: CASSLSSGTYEQYF. For the CDR3, the DNA is TGTGCCAGCAGCTTGAGTAGCGGGACCTACGAGCAGTACTTC.

This clonotype was observed many times. The chain has TRBV27 and TRBJ2-7, with D unclear. CDR1 and CDR2 (germline): MNHEY, SMNVEV (reference sequence). This CDR3 spans 13 amino acids. With 0 bases removed from V and 7 bases from J, the gap between germline ends came to 10 bases. The CDR3 protein is CASSLSRAVEQYF. Written as DNA, the CDR3 is TGTGCCAGCAGTTTATCCCGAGCTGTTGAGCAGTACTTC.

This clonotype was seen repeatedly, ten times or more. V and J are TRBV9 and TRBJ1-2; possibly TRBD1 for D (6 bases). The germline V and J ends were trimmed by 0 bases and 0 bases, with 9 bases remaining between them. This CDR3 is 15 amino acids long. Looked up from germline, CDR1 is SGDLS and CDR2 is YYNGEE. The CDR3 coding sequence is TGTGCCAGCAGCGTAGTCGACAGGCCTAACTATGGCTACACCTTC. It encodes CASSVVDRPNYGYTF.

This clonotype was seen at least ten times. V usage is TRBV24-1 and J usage is TRBJ2-7; 9 nucleotides line up with TRBD1. The CDR3 is 12 amino acids. V dropped 9 bases and J dropped 4; count of bases not matched to a gene: 3. Germline V lookup: CDR1 KGHDR, CDR2 SFDVKD. The CDR3: CATSGQGYEQYF. CDR3 in DNA: TGTGCCACCTCGGGACAGGGATACGAGCAGTACTTC.

Many counts were recorded for this clonotype. The V and J genes are TRBV25-1 and TRBJ2-7; 7 nucleotides agree with TRBD1. Germline assignment: CDR1 MGHDK and CDR2 SYGVNS. This CDR3 comprises 12 residues. Trimming took 7 bases from V and 3 from J; bases not matched to a gene: 3. CDR3 residues: CASKGQNYEQYF. DNA for the CDR3: TGTGCCAGCAAGGGACAGAACTACGAGCAGTACTTC.